One and the same sample provided the 21 T cell receptor beta chains below, sequenced in a study of tumor-infiltrating lymphocytes in oesophageal squamous cell carcinoma. TCRdb fed the PCR reads into MiXCR, producing one record per CDR3 protein. The sample carries more than 10,000 distinct CDR3 sequences, around 50% recorded once. The sample consisted of normal esophageal tissue next to the tumor. The origin of the receptors is a male donor with esophageal squamous cell carcinoma.

This chain uses TRBV7-6 with TRBJ2-7; D is undetermined. The end of the DNA is better explained by TRBJ2-1, so the J call may be wrong. The CDR3 length is 14 residues. CDR1 and CDR2 from the germline V gene are SGHVS and FNYEAQ. The CDR3 bases are TGTGCCAGCAGCTTAGGTGGCGGCTACAATGAGCAGTTCTTC. Translating gives CASSLGGGYNEQFF.

This clonotype was picked up a small number of times. The conserved final phenylalanine or tryptophan is absent from the CDR3, which likely points to a read error. No DNA is shown, since the ends of the CDR3 on it are uncertain; the CDR3 is the one TCRdb lists. CDR3 loop: CASSLGAMATPSGQ. This chain joins TRBV7-4 and TRBJ1-1; the tabulated D call, TRBD1, remains unverified against the DNA. CDR1 and CDR2 (germline): SGHVT, SQSDAQ. Inclusive of both ends, the CDR3 amounts to 14 amino acids.

As for this clonotype: In this CDR3 the conserved last residue, phenylalanine or tryptophan, is missing, so a read error is likely. The limits of the CDR3 on the DNA are not certain, so only TCRdb's listed CDR3 is given. The chain combines TRBV7-6 with TRBJ2-5; TRBD1 is the table's D call and was not checked against the DNA. Germline CDR1 SGHVS, CDR2 FNYEAQ. The CDR3 is 17 amino acids in total, end residues counted. Here the CDR3 reads CASSPGQEAPYEQYFGA.

J is TRBJ2-1 and V is TRBV7-8; 9 nucleotides align to TRBD1. Near its end, the DNA agrees better with TRBJ2-7, so the J call may be wrong. Per germline, CDR1 SGHVS and CDR2 FQNEAQ. This CDR3 comprises 12 residues. The CDR3 DNA sequence: TGTGCCAGCAGCCCACAGGGGGCTTGGCAGTACTTC. It is translated as CASSPQGAWQYF.

A word on this clonotype: Since the CDR3 does not end with the conserved phenylalanine or tryptophan, this likely comes from a read error. The DNA is left out, because the CDR3 cannot be placed on it with certainty; the CDR3 is given as TCRdb lists it. The chain couples TRBV7-9 to TRBJ1-1; the table's TRBD1 call for D was not verified on the DNA. With termini counted, the CDR3 has 18 amino acids. CDR1 and CDR2 from the germline V gene are SEHNR and FQNEAQ (reference sequence). CDR3 region: CASSFPSREFTMSSTSAP.

This sequence joins TRBV20-1 and TRBJ1-5; D perhaps matches TRBD1 (5 bases). The V and J ends lost 0 bases and 11 bases respectively, with 17 bases between them. Germline CDR1 DFQATT, CDR2 SNEGSKA (reference sequence). This CDR3 region has 14 residues. The CDR3 sequence: CSAREESGWGSQHF. CDR3 DNA: TGCAGTGCTAGAGAAGAGTCAGGGTGGGGGTCCCAGCATTTT.

Judged by abundance, this clonotype is medium-sized. The chain employs TRBV7-8 and TRBJ2-2, with 10 bases fitting TRBD2. With V trimmed by 5 bases and J by 5 bases, 5 bases remained unmatched. CDR1 is SGHVS, CDR2 FQNEAQ, per germline. CDR3 length: 15 amino acids. CDR3 protein: CASSLLLAGTGELFF. CDR3 DNA sequence: TGTGCCAGCAGCCTGTTACTAGCGGGGACCGGGGAGCTGTTTTTT.

This clonotype has a single count. This chain links TRBV5-1 with TRBJ2-6; 12 nucleotides match TRBD2. Matching the DNA end better, TRBJ2-1 makes the J call doubtful. The germline V gene has CDR1 SGHRS and CDR2 YFSETQ. This CDR3 has 15 residues. As DNA, the CDR3 is TGCGCCAGCAGCTGGGGGACTAGCGGGTTGAATGAGCAGTTCTTC. Its translation: CASSWGTSGLNEQFF.

The chain recombines TRBV12-3 or TRBV12-4 with TRBJ2-4, with D unclear. V lost 6 bases, J lost 13 bases, and 13 bases lay in between. This CDR3 comprises 11 residues. CDR3 region: CASSEYNEQYF. Here the CDR3 DNA reads TGTGCCAGCAGCGAATACAATGAGCAGTACTTC.

In its sample, this clonotype was seen many times. The chain uses TRBV5-1 and TRBJ2-5, with TRBD1 matching 7 bases. The CDR3 runs 14 residues. Germline V gene lookup returns CDR1 SGHRS and CDR2 YFSETQ. J was trimmed by 5 bases and V by 0 bases; bases with no gene match: 4. This CDR3 reads CASSLAGGTETQYF. The CDR3 DNA reads as TGCGCCAGCAGCTTGGCAGGGGGAACCGAGACCCAGTACTTC.

This chain links TRBV5-6 with TRBJ2-5; D uncertain. V lost 0 bases to trimming and J lost 4 bases, with 4 bases between them. The CDR3 consists of 12 residues. Germline V lookup: CDR1 SGHDT, CDR2 YYEEEE. This CDR3 is CASSLDGETQYF. The CDR3, as DNA: TGTGCCAGCAGCTTGGACGGAGAGACCCAGTACTTC.

The rearrangement uses TRBV20-1 and TRBJ1-6, with D tentatively TRBD1 (6 bases). The germline V and J ends were trimmed by 0 bases and 7 bases, with 13 bases remaining between them. Germline loops: CDR1 DFQATT, CDR2 SNEGSKA (reference sequence). This CDR3 has 15 amino acids. The DNA of the CDR3 is TGCAGTGCTAGAGATCAGACTGGGGGCAATTCACCCCTCCACTTT. It codes for CSARDQTGGNSPLHF.

This clonotype showed up just a few times. The chain links TRBV7-8 to TRBJ2-5; a possible D gene is TRBD2 (7 bases). The CDR3 consists of 13 residues. Looked up from germline, CDR1 is SGHVS and CDR2 is FQNEAQ. The V end was cut by 8 bases, the J end by 3 bases, with 13 bases between. The CDR3 is CASGGGTKETQYF. The CDR3 nucleotides read TGTGCCAGCGGGGGGGGCACCAAAGAGACCCAGTACTTC. Using reference TRBV7-8 and TRBJ2-5 for the parts outside the CDR3, the full variable domain is GAGVSQSPRYKVAKRGQDVALRCDPISGHVSLFWYQQALGQGPEFLTYFQNEAQLDKSGLPSDRFFAERPEGSVSTLKIQRTQQEDSAVYLCASGGGTKETQYFGPGTRLLVL.

The rearrangement joins TRBV7-2 to TRBJ2-6, with 9 bases lining up with TRBD1. The end of the DNA fits TRBJ2-7 better, so the J call may be wrong. The length of the CDR3 is 14 residues. The germline V gene encodes CDR1 SGHTA and CDR2 FQGNSA. Here the CDR3 DNA reads TGTGCCAGCAGCCCCCGGGACAGGGTAAGGGAGCAGTACTTC. This sequence encodes CASSPRDRVREQYF.

CDR3 amino acids: CASSLDNTEAFF. DNA of the CDR3: TGTGCCAGCAGCTTAGATAACACTGAAGCTTTCTTT. The chain has TRBV7-8 and TRBJ1-1; the D is unclear. The CDR3 is 12 residues long. V shed 1 base and J shed 2 bases, with 2 bases lying between them. Germline CDR1 and CDR2: SGHVS and FQNEAQ. Full variable domain (outside the CDR3, taken from reference TRBV7-8 and TRBJ1-1): GAGVSQSPRYKVAKRGQDVALRCDPISGHVSLFWYQQALGQGPEFLTYFQNEAQLDKSGLPSDRFFAERPEGSVSTLKIQRTQQEDSAVYLCASSLDNTEAFFGQGTRLTVV.

The J gene is TRBJ1-1, the V gene TRBV7-9, with D tentatively TRBD1 (5 bases). The length of the CDR3 is 14 residues. Germline values: CDR1 SEHNR, CDR2 FQNEAQ (reference sequence). V was clipped by 6 bases and J by 4 bases, with 15 bases between them. CDR3 DNA: TGTGCCAGCAGAGAGATGGGGGGAATCACTGAAGCTTTCTTT. Translated: CASREMGGITEAFF.

Regarding this clonotype: Given the absence of the conserved phenylalanine or tryptophan at the CDR3 end, a read error is likely. It is unclear where the CDR3 begins or ends on the DNA, so no DNA is shown, and the CDR3 is as TCRdb lists it. The chain couples TRBV10-3 to TRBJ2-5; the table calls TRBD2, which could not be checked here. The CDR3 is 15 amino acids long, termini counted. Germline assignment: CDR1 ENHRY and CDR2 SYGVKD. The CDR3 is CAIRSGDAIGYTFGS.

DNA for the CDR3: TGTGCCAGAAGAATAAACGGGAAGGTGGACGGTGGCCCACCCTGCTGGGCCAACGTCCTGACTTTC. Translation: CARRINGKVDGGPPCWANVLTF. The chain is built from TRBV27 and TRBJ2-6, with D possibly being TRBD2 (5 bases). The length of the CDR3 is 22 residues. V was trimmed by 9 bases and J by 5 bases, leaving 38 bases between them. Germline V gene sequence: CDR1 MNHEY, CDR2 SMNVEV (reference sequence).

This chain uses TRBV7-2 with TRBJ2-5; D may be TRBD1 (7 bases). TRBJ2-7 matches the DNA end more closely, so the J call is doubtful. CDR1 is SGHTA, CDR2 FQGNSA, per germline. The CDR3 extends over 15 amino acids. Written as DNA, the CDR3 is TGTGCCAGCAGCCGTGGGGGGACAGTATCCTACGAGCAGTACTTC. Its translation is CASSRGGTVSYEQYF.

This clonotype was detected many times. V usage is TRBV6-1 and J usage is TRBJ2-3, with 10 bases identical to TRBD2. V dropped 4 bases and J dropped 2; count of bases not matched to a gene: 6. The V gene's germline CDR1 is MNHNS and CDR2 SASEGT. The CDR3 is made up of 16 amino acids. Here the CDR3 reads CASSARTSGNTDTQYF. In DNA, the CDR3 is TGTGCCAGCAGTGCAAGGACTAGCGGCAACACAGATACGCAGTATTTT.

About this clonotype itself: Its ends do not fully match the called genes, so a read error is possible. V is TRBV7-6 and J is TRBJ2-7; 10 positions match TRBD1. Germline V lookup: CDR1 SGHVS, CDR2 FNYEAQ. The CDR3 has 15 residues. The CDR3 sequence is CASRSGQGVNSPLHF. In nucleotides, the CDR3 is TGTGCCAGCAGATCCGGACAGGGGGTTAATTCACCCCTCCACTTC.